The 30 T cell receptor beta chains reported below all come from one sample, sequenced in a study of T cell responses to AZD1222 COVID-19 vaccine. Using immunoSEQ multiplex PCR, the repertoire was profiled, and TCRdb retains in-frame clones only, with some absent. The table lists approximately 200,000 clones, about 90% of them singletons. The input for sequencing was peripheral blood, taken on day 0 of MenACWY control vaccination. These receptors all stem from an adult in good health.

The rearrangement joins TRBV6-1 to TRBJ1-5; D is unresolved. CDR1 and CDR2 (germline): MNHNS, SASEGT. The CDR3 spans 14 residues. V lost 2 bases and J 0 bases, leaving 5 bases between the germline ends. The CDR3 region is CASSENYSNQPQHF. Here the CDR3 DNA reads TGTGCCAGCAGTGAAAATTATAGCAATCAGCCCCAGCATTTT.

The chain uses TRBV28 and TRBJ2-3; TRBD2 matches 12 bases. Trimming at V came to 5 bases and at J to 4 bases, leaving 10 bases not matched to a gene. Germline CDR1 MDHEN, CDR2 SYDVKM. This CDR3 has 17 amino acids. The CDR3 DNA sequence: TGTGCCAGCAGTGCCCAGACTAGCGGGAGAAGGGCAGATACGCAGTATTTT. Protein: CASSAQTSGRRADTQYF.

This chain joins TRBV5-4 and TRBJ2-7; maybe TRBD2 (6 bases). Germline V lookup: CDR1 SGHNT, CDR2 YYREEE (reference sequence). The CDR3 is 13 amino acids. Trimming took 6 bases from V and 5 from J, leaving 15 bases between them. The CDR3 region is CASKDAGSNEQYF. The CDR3 DNA follows: TGTGCCAGCAAGGATGCGGGATCCAACGAGCAGTACTTC. Looking up the rest from reference TRBV5-4 and TRBJ2-7 gives the full variable domain: ETGVTQSPTHLIKTRGQQVTLRCSSQSGHNTVSWYQQALGQGPQFIFQYYREEENGRGNFPPRFSGLQFPNYSSELNVNALELDDSALYLCASKDAGSNEQYFGPGTRLTVT.

The rearrangement links TRBV27 to TRBJ2-1; a weak D match, TRBD1 (7 bases). The V end was cut by 5 bases, the J end by 9 bases, with 11 bases between. The V gene's germline CDR1 is MNHEY and CDR2 SMNVEV (reference sequence). The CDR3 spans 12 residues. This CDR3 reads CASSPGGSEQFF. CDR3 DNA: TGTGCCAGCAGTCCAGGGGGGAGTGAGCAGTTCTTC.

V and J are TRBV19 and TRBJ1-2, with 9 bases fitting TRBD1. The CDR3 extends over 12 amino acids. The trim removed 9 bases at V and 3 bases at J, leaving 2 bases unmatched. Germline values: CDR1 LNHDA, CDR2 SQIVND (reference sequence). The CDR3 spells CASRDRDYGYTF. DNA for the CDR3: TGTGCCAGCCGGGACAGGGACTATGGCTACACCTTC.

The chain is built from TRBV28 and TRBJ1-2; 10 nucleotides align to TRBD1. The V and J ends lost 7 bases and 0 bases, in that order; junction bases with no gene match: 5. Germline V CDR1 and CDR2: MDHEN, SYDVKM. CDR3 size: 15 residues. CDR3 nucleotide sequence: TGTGCCAGCATTCCGGGACAGGGGACTAACTATGGCTACACCTTC. Protein: CASIPGQGTNYGYTF.

This clone was seen a few times. This rearrangement joins TRBV28 to TRBJ2-7; D is possibly TRBD2 (5 bases). The V gene's germline CDR1 is MDHEN and CDR2 SYDVKM. This CDR3 comprises 14 residues. The ends were cut back, 7 bases at V and 0 bases at J, with 13 bases in the middle. The CDR3: CASMERSNSYEQYF. The CDR3 nucleotides are TGTGCCAGCATGGAGCGGAGTAACTCCTACGAGCAGTACTTC.

The table lists this clone with a count of one. The rearrangement joins TRBV27 to TRBJ2-7; tentative D call: TRBD2 (5 bases). Trimming cost V 1 base and J 4 bases, with 11 bases left between them. The CDR3 is 14 amino acids. Germline CDR1 reads MNHEY; CDR2 reads SMNVEV (reference sequence). The CDR3 DNA reads as TGTGCCAGCAGTTTATACCCTAGGGAGTACGAGCAGTACTTC. It is translated as CASSLYPREYEQYF.

The rearrangement joins TRBV7-2 to TRBJ2-7; D is possibly TRBD2 (5 bases). In germline, CDR1 is SGHTA, CDR2 FQGNSA. V gave up 1 base and J gave up 5 bases, with 18 bases separating them. The CDR3 is 16 amino acids. The DNA for the CDR3 is TGTGCCAGCAGCTTAGGCGGGTTCTTGGGAGAGGACGAGCAGTACTTC. Translated, it gives CASSLGGFLGEDEQYF.

The chain uses TRBV6-5 and TRBJ2-1, with 9 positions matching TRBD1. After removal of 5 bases from V and 10 bases from J, the junction contained 9 bases not matched to a gene. The CDR3 has 14 residues. The germline CDR1 and CDR2 sequences are MNHEY and SVGAGI. CDR3 sequence (DNA): TGTGCCAGCAGTACCGGGACAGGGAGCCGGGAGCAGTTCTTC. Translating it yields CASSTGTGSREQFF.

The chain couples TRBV6-5 to TRBJ2-7, with TRBD1 matching 8 bases. V was clipped by 6 bases and J by 1 base; unmatched bases: 8. The CDR3 extends over 15 amino acids. Germline CDR1 reads MNHEY; CDR2 reads SVGAGI. CDR3 bases: TGTGCCAGCAGACCCGGACAGGGAGGTTCCTACGAGCAGTACTTC. It is translated as CASRPGQGGSYEQYF.

The chain carries TRBV5-4 and TRBJ1-2, with 7 bases lining up with TRBD1. Germline CDR1 reads SGHNT; CDR2 reads YYREEE (reference sequence). There are 15 residues in the CDR3. The J segment lost 2 bases and the V segment lost 4 bases, leaving 8 bases of the junction unmatched. Written as DNA, the CDR3 is TGTGCCAGCAGCCGGGAAGACAGGGCGAACTATGGCTACACCTTC. Amino acid sequence: CASSREDRANYGYTF. Variable domain in full (rest from reference TRBV5-4 and TRBJ1-2): ETGVTQSPTHLIKTRGQQVTLRCSSQSGHNTVSWYQQALGQGPQFIFQYYREEENGRGNFPPRFSGLQFPNYSSELNVNALELDDSALYLCASSREDRANYGYTFGSGTRLTVV.

Only one count was recorded for this clone. The J gene is TRBJ2-3, the V gene TRBV6-5; 11 bases match TRBD1. The germline gives CDR1 MNHEY, CDR2 SVGAGI. The CDR3 is made up of 13 amino acids. Trimming took 6 bases from V and 4 from J; bases not matched to a gene: 0. The CDR3 protein is CASRGQGADTQYF. CDR3 in DNA: TGTGCCAGCAGGGGACAGGGGGCAGATACGCAGTATTTT.

This chain connects TRBV28 to TRBJ2-7; 8 positions match TRBD2. This CDR3 spans 15 amino acids. CDR1 is MDHEN and CDR2 is SYDVKM in the germline V gene. Trimming cost V 5 bases and J 0 bases; bases outside gene matches: 6. CDR3 region: CASSQPGLDSYEQYF. The CDR3 DNA reads as TGTGCCAGCAGTCAGCCGGGACTAGACTCCTACGAGCAGTACTTC.

The table lists this clone with a count of one. The chain carries TRBV7-9 and TRBJ2-3, with 8 bases aligning to TRBD1. The CDR3 spans 15 residues. V shed 4 bases, J shed 0 bases, and the junction held 3 bases outside the gene matches. CDR1 is SEHNR, CDR2 FQNEAQ, per germline (reference sequence). The CDR3 DNA reads TGTGCCAGCAGCTCCGACAGGGGAAGCACAGATACGCAGTATTTT. Translating gives CASSSDRGSTDTQYF.

The genes are TRBV28 and TRBJ1-2; tentatively, D is TRBD1 (6 bases). This CDR3 spans 13 amino acids. V was clipped by 7 bases and J by 4 bases, with 13 bases between them. The germline CDR1 and CDR2 sequences are MDHEN and SYDVKM. The CDR3 loop is CASKGTTIYGYTF. In DNA form, the CDR3 reads TGTGCCAGCAAGGGGACAACCATCTATGGCTACACCTTC.

The rearrangement uses TRBV18 and TRBJ2-2; D is uncertain. The CDR3 runs to 17 residues. Germline assignment: CDR1 KGHSH and CDR2 LQKENI. Trimming left V 1 base short and J 0 bases short, with 12 bases between. The CDR3 protein is CASSPQAGVANTGELFF. The CDR3 DNA sequence: TGTGCCAGCTCACCACAAGCTGGGGTCGCGAACACCGGGGAGCTGTTTTTT.

The chain combines TRBV19 with TRBJ1-5; D gene unclear. The CDR3 length is 12 residues. Germline V gives CDR1 LNHDA, CDR2 SQIVND (reference sequence). Deletions cut 3 bases from V and 7 bases from J, with 7 bases between. The CDR3 is CASSIRGQPQHF. CDR3 DNA sequence: TGTGCCAGTAGTATCCGAGGGCAGCCCCAGCATTTT.

Turning to this clone: Germline is not matched at one junction end, which may reflect a read error. The chain joins TRBV13 to TRBJ2-6; D may correspond to TRBD1 or TRBD2 (6 bases each). The CDR3 contains 17 residues. Germline lookup yields CDR1 PRHDT and CDR2 FYEKMQ (reference sequence). The CDR3 loop is CPSRSGPGAGGANVLTF. The CDR3 nucleotides are TGTCCCAGCAGATCGGGACCGGGGGCGGGGGGGGCCAACGTCCTGACTTTC. The full variable domain, with the rest looked up from reference TRBV13 and TRBJ2-6, is AAGVIQSPRHLIKEKRETATLKCYPIPRHDTVYWYQQGPGQDPQFLISFYEKMQSDKGSIPDRFSAQQFSDYHSELNMSSLELGDSALYFCPSRSGPGAGGANVLTFGAGSRLTVL.

The rearrangement links TRBV5-1 to TRBJ2-6; no reliable D call. With 2 bases removed from V and 0 bases from J, the gap between germline ends came to 9 bases. The germline CDR1 and CDR2 sequences are SGHRS and YFSETQ. The CDR3 totals 16 residues. CDR3 sequence (DNA): TGCGCCAGCAGCTTCCAGTCCAACTCTGGGGCCAACGTCCTGACTTTC. This sequence encodes CASSFQSNSGANVLTF.

This clone was observed a single time. V gene TRBV6-5 combines with J gene TRBJ1-2; D perhaps matches TRBD1 (5 bases). Germline values: CDR1 MNHEY, CDR2 SVGAGI. V was clipped by 5 bases and J by 8 bases, with 21 bases between them. The CDR3 has 15 amino acids. In nucleotides, the CDR3 is TGTGCCAGCAGTCGTGGGTCGGGGGGGAGTGTAGGCTACACCTTC. Translated, it gives CASSRGSGGSVGYTF.

This chain connects TRBV7-9 to TRBJ2-3; a weak D match, TRBD1 (5 bases). V dropped 2 bases and J dropped 4 bases, with 10 bases sitting between them. CDR1 and CDR2 from the germline V gene are SEHNR and FQNEAQ (reference sequence). CDR3 size: 14 residues. The chain's CDR3 is CASSLRTLPDTQYF. The CDR3 DNA reads as TGTGCCAGCAGCTTAAGGACATTGCCAGATACGCAGTATTTT.

The chain has TRBV6-1 and TRBJ2-3; tentatively, D is TRBD2 (6 bases). The V gene's germline CDR1 is MNHNS and CDR2 SASEGT. The CDR3 contains 15 residues. V was cut by 2 bases and J by 2 bases, with 11 bases left in between. CDR3: CASSEPGVATDTQYF. The CDR3 DNA is TGTGCCAGCAGTGAACCGGGAGTAGCCACAGATACGCAGTATTTT.

The rearrangement joins TRBV7-9 to TRBJ1-6; D is possibly TRBD1 (5 bases). V lost 1 base and J lost 8, with 12 bases in between. This CDR3 region has 15 residues. Germline CDR1 SEHNR, CDR2 FQNEAQ (reference sequence). CDR3 coding DNA: TGTGCCAGCAGCTTAGGCAGGGTTGATGATTCACCCCTCCACTTT. Amino acid sequence: CASSLGRVDDSPLHF.

The gene calls are TRBV14 and TRBJ1-1; D remains unclear. The CDR3 is 13 residues long. Deletions cut 5 bases from V and 1 base from J, with 8 bases between. The germline CDR1 and CDR2 sequences are SGHDN and FVKESK. The CDR3 DNA reads as TGTGCCAGCAGCGTACAGCAGAACACTGAAGCTTTCTTT. Its protein is CASSVQQNTEAFF.

This clone was detected only a few times. The chain joins TRBV4-2 to TRBJ2-6; D not resolved. Trimming cost V 3 bases and J 0 bases, with 12 bases left between them. There are 17 residues in the CDR3. CDR1 is LGHNA and CDR2 is YNFKEQ in the germline V gene. The CDR3 DNA reads as TGTGCCAGCAGCCAGGGTGATGGGCCCTCTGGGGCCAACGTCCTGACTTTC. Translated: CASSQGDGPSGANVLTF.

This chain joins TRBV2 and TRBJ2-7, with 7 positions matching TRBD1. The CDR3 runs 14 residues. V lost 10 bases to trimming and J lost 0 bases; unmatched junction nucleotides: 9. Germline values: CDR1 SNHLY, CDR2 FYNNEI. The CDR3 coding sequence is TGTGCCACCTACGCCTGGGACAGCTCCTACGAGCAGTACTTC. It translates to CATYAWDSSYEQYF.

The chain employs TRBV5-1 and TRBJ1-1; 7 bases are a match to TRBD1. CDR3 length: 16 residues. CDR1 and CDR2 from the germline V gene are SGHRS and YFSETQ. The ends lost 4 bases at V and 0 bases at J; junction bases unmatched: 9. The CDR3 nucleotides read TGCGCCAGCAGCCCCGGGACAGCCGCGATGAACACTGAAGCTTTCTTT. Amino acids: CASSPGTAAMNTEAFF.

The CDR3 sequence is CASSEYRDSNQPQHF. In DNA, the CDR3 is TGTGCCAGCAGTGAATACAGGGATAGCAATCAGCCCCAGCATTTT. The chain combines TRBV6-1 with TRBJ1-5; D might be TRBD1 (6 bases). The germline V gene encodes CDR1 MNHNS and CDR2 SASEGT. The germline V and J ends were trimmed by 2 bases and 0 bases, with 8 bases remaining between them. This CDR3 has 15 residues.

The chain uses TRBV5-6 and TRBJ1-5; TRBD1 agrees at 8 bases. The CDR3 is made up of 17 amino acids. J was trimmed by 2 bases and V by 6 bases; bases with no gene match: 13. Germline CDR1 SGHDT, CDR2 YYEEEE. This chain's CDR3 is CASTKRAGGVGNQPQHF. In DNA, the CDR3 is TGTGCCAGCACCAAACGGGCAGGGGGCGTTGGCAATCAGCCCCAGCATTTT.